The present entry profiles one T cell receptor (beta chain) with its context. No antigen is known for it. There are no base qualities to consult, and no much larger clone falls within one base. ICON enrollment began in early 2016, and the last patient was enrolled in 2018. Fresh tumor and matched uninvolved tissue for in-depth immune analyses, including TCR sequencing, were collected from a subcohort of around 80 patients. DNA isolated from bulk tissue, without cell sorting, was used for TCR sequencing. This entry is derived from a study of tumor-infiltrating lymphocytes in localized non-small cell lung cancer (dated by TCRdb to the early 2020s). For the study in its entirety: The cohort included patients whose samples were collected after neoadjuvant chemotherapy, as well as both smokers and never-smokers and several histologies. TCR sequencing was one of several integrated assays, alongside flow cytometry, multiplex immunofluorescence, RNA-seq, exome sequencing and proteomics, applied to the same patients. Resected tumor tissue and uninvolved lung tissue described as non-adjacent to the tumor were contributed by each patient, with both tissues obtained from the same patient. In total, the ICON cohort was made up of approximately 140 surgical patients who had localized non-small cell lung cancer and whose tumors were resected. For under 60 patients, immunoSEQ T-cell fraction was compared between paired tumor and uninvolved lung. On the study overall, not on this receptor specifically: Because different assays used different pieces of the same tissue, technical variation could not be distinguished from intratumor heterogeneity. No difference in TCR-derived T-cell fraction was observed between the flow cytometry-defined immunotypes IM1 (good prognosis) and IM2 (poor prognosis). Because assay coverage varied across patients depending on available tissue quantity, TCR sequencing was performed for only a subset of the cohort. Higher T cell infiltration in tumors than in uninvolved lung tissue was supported by TCRbeta sequencing, consistent with immunofluorescence CD3 counts.

The germline V gene provides CDR1 MNHEY and CDR2 SVGAGI. V is shortened by 1 base, J by 5 bases, and the region joining them spans 8 bases. The CDR3 goes from the cysteine to the phenylalanine over 13 residues. This entry keeps only the CDR3 DNA: 39 bases, framed from base 1. TCR sequencing with the immunoSEQ assay provided the T-cell fraction in tumor and uninvolved lung tissue. Under the source paper's analysis protocol: To analyze survival, patients were divided into a high T-cell fraction group (upper tertile) and a low T-cell fraction group (lower two tertiles), and the two groups were compared using a log-rank test. A signed-rank test was used to test paired tumor versus uninvolved lung differences in T-cell fraction. The table was pulled from immuneACCESS by TCRdb, which kept in-frame rearrangements only. Such tables lose some clones; where checked, under half of the loss comes from unresolved V genes, and the rest has no known cause. V and J calls and clone size are as listed in that table; D and trimming were resolved from the DNA. This sample is represented by roughly 8,000 clones; around 60% of them were singletons. The ten largest clones add up to around 13% of the sample.

The receptor comes from a human donor with non-small cell lung cancer. Sequenced input: uninvolved lung tissue not adjacent to the tumor. The V and J genes are TRBV6-5 and TRBJ1-2; no D segment can be confidently identified. Read as DNA, the sequence is TGTGCCAGCAGTTACTACCCAGAGTATGGCTACACCTTC. Its coded protein is CASSYYPEYGYTF.